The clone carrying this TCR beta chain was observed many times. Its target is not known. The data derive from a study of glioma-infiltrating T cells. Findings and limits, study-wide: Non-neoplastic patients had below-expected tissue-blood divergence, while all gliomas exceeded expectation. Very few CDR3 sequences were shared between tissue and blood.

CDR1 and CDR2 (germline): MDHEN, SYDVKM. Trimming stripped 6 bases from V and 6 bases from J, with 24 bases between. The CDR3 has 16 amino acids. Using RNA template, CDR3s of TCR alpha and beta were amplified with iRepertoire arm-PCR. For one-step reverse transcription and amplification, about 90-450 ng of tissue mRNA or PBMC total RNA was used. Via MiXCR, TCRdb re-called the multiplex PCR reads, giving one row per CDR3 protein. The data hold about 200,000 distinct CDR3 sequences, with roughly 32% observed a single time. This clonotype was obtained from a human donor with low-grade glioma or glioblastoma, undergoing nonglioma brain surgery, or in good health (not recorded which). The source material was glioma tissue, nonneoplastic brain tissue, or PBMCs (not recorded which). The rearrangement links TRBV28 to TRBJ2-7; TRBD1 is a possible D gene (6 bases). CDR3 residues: CASSLGQTYVGGEQYF. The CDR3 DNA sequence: TGTGCCAGCAGCTTAGGACAGACCTATGTAGGCGGCGAGCAGTACTTC.